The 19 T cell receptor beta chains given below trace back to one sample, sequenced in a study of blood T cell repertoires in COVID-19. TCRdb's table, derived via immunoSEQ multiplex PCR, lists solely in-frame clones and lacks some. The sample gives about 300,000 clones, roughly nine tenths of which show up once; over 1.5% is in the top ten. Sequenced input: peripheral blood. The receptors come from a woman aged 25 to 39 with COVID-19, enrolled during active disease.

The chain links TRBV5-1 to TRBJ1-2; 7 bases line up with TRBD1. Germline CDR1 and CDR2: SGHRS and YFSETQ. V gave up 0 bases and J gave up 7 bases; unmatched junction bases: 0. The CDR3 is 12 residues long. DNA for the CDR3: TGCGCCAGCAGCTTGGGGGACAGTGGCTACACCTTC. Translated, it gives CASSLGDSGYTF.

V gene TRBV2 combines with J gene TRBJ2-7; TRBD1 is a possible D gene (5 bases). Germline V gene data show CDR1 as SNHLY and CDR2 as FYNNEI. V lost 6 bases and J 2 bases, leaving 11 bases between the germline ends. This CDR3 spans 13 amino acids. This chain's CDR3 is CASRNRTTYEQYF. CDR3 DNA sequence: TGTGCCAGCAGGAACAGGACCACCTACGAGCAGTACTTC.

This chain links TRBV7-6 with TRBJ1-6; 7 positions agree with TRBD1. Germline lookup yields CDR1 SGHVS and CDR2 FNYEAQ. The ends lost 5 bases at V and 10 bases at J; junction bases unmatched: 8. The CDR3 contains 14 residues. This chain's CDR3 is CASSKDRAGSPLHF. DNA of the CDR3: TGTGCCAGCAGCAAAGACAGGGCGGGCTCACCCCTCCACTTT.

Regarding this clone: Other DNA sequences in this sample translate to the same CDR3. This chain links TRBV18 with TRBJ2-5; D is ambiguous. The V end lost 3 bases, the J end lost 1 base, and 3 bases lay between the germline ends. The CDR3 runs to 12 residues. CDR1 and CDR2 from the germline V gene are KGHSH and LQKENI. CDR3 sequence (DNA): TGTGCCAGCTCACCCTCCCAAGAGACCCAGTACTTC. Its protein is CASSPSQETQYF.

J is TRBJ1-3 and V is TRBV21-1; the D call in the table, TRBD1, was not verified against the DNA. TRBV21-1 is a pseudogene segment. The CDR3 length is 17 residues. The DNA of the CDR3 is TGTGCCAGCACGTTCTCAGGGGAAAACTCTTCTGGAAACACCATATATTTT. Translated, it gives CASTFSGENSSGNTIYF.

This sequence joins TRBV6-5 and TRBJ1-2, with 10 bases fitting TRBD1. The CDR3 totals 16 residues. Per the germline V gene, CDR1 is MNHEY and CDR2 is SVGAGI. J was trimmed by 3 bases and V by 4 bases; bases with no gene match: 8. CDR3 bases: TGTGCCAGCAGTTCCCCCCGGGACAGGGGTGACTATGGCTACACCTTC. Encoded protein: CASSSPRDRGDYGYTF.

The DNA for the CDR3 is TGTGCCAGCAGTTACCTAAGCGGGGGGCCCTACGAGCAGTACTTC. Encoded protein: CASSYLSGGPYEQYF. The chain combines TRBV6-2 or TRBV6-3 with TRBJ2-7; 9 nucleotides align to TRBD2. Unmatched junction bases numbered 4, after V lost 2 bases and J lost 2 bases. CDR3 length: 15 amino acids. CDR1 and CDR2 (germline): MNHEY, SVGEGT.

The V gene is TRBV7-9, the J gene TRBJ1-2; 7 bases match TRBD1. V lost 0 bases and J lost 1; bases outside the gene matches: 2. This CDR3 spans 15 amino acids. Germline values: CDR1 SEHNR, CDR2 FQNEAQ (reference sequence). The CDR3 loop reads CASSLAGDSNYGYTF. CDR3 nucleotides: TGTGCCAGCAGCTTAGCGGGGGACAGTAACTATGGCTACACCTTC.

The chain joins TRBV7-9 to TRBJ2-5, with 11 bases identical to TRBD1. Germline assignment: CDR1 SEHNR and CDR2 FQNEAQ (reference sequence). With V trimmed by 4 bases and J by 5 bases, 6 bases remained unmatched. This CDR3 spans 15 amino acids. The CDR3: CASSYTRDRGETQYF. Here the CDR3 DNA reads TGTGCCAGCAGCTACACCCGGGACAGGGGGGAGACCCAGTACTTC.

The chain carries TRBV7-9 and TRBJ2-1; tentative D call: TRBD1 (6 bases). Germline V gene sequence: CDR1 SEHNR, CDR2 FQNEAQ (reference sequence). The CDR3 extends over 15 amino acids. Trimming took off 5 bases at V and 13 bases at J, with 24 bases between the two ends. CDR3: CASSVPGQGFGGQFF. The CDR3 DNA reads TGTGCCAGCAGCGTTCCGGGACAAGGGTTTGGGGGACAGTTCTTC.

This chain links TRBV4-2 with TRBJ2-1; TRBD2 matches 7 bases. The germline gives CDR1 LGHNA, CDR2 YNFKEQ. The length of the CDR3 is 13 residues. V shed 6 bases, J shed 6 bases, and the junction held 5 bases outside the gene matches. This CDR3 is CASSRTRINEQFF. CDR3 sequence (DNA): TGTGCCAGCAGTAGGACTAGGATCAATGAGCAGTTCTTC.

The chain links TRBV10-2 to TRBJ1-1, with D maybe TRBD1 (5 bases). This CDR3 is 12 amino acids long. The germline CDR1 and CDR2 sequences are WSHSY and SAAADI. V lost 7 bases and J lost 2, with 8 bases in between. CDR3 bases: TGCGCCAGCACGGACACCAACACTGAAGCTTTCTTT. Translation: CASTDTNTEAFF.

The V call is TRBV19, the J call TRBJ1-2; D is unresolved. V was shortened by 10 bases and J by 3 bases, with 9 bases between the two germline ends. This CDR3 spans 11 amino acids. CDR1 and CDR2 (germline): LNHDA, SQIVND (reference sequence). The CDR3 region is CATSVDYGYTF. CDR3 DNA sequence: TGTGCCACCTCGGTGGACTATGGCTACACCTTC.

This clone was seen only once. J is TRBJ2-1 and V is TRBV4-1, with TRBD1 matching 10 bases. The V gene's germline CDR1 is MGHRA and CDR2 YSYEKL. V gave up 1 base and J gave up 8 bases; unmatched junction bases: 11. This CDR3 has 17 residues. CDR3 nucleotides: TGCGCCAGCAGCCAAGTCCATCGGACAGGGGGTTTGGATGAGCAGTTCTTC. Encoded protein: CASSQVHRTGGLDEQFF.

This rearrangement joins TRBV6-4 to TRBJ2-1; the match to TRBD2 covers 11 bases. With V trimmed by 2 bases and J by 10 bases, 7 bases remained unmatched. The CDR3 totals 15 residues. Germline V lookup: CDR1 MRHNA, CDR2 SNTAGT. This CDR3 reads CASSDPFLAGGEQFF. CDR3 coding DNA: TGTGCCAGCAGTGACCCTTTTCTAGCGGGGGGCGAGCAGTTCTTC.

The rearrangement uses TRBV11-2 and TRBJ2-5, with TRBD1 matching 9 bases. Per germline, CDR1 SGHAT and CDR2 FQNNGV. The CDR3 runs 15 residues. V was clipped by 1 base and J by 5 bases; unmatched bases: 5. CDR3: CASSLGGQGLETQYF. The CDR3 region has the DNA TGTGCCAGCAGCTTAGGAGGACAGGGGTTGGAGACCCAGTACTTC.

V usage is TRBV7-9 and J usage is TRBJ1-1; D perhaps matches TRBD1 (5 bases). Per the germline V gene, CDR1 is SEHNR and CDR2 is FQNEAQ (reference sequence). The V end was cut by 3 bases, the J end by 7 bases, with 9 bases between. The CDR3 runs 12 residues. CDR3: CASSFQGNEAFF. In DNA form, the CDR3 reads TGTGCCAGCAGCTTCCAGGGAAATGAAGCTTTCTTT.

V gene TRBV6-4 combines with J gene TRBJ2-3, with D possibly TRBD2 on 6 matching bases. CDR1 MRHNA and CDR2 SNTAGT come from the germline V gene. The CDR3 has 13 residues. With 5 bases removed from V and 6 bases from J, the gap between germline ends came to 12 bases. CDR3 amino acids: CASSHKTSDTQYF. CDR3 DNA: TGTGCCAGCAGTCACAAAACTAGCGATACGCAGTATTTT.

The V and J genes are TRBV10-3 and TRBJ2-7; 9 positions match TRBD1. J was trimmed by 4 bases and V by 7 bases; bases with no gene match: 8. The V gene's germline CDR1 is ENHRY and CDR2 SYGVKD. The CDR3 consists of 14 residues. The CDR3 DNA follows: TGTGCCATCAATTCCGGGACAGGGATGTACGAGCAGTACTTC. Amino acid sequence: CAINSGTGMYEQYF.